What follows is one TCR beta chain and its context. The data stem from a study of CXCR3-negative and CXCR3-positive naive CD8 T cells. CDR1 and CDR2 (germline): ENHRY, SYGVKD. This CDR3 contains 12 residues. UMI labels and 5' RACE were used to prepare the TRB cDNA libraries. TCRdb re-called the 5' RACE reads, yielding one record per CDR3 amino acid sequence without DNA. The specimen's table records just over 40,000 distinct CDR3 sequences. The rearrangement uses TRBV10-3 and TRBJ1-2; TCRdb proposes TRBD1, but this gene call is untestable without DNA. Input material: naive CXCR3- CD8+ T cells from blood. Sample subset: CD45RO-CCR7+CD27+CD95- naive CD8+ T cells lacking CXCR3 (TNR3-). The source of this sequence is a human donor in good health. Some clones in this sample may be carry-over from other donors' samples. The CDR3 loop is CAIQDRAGSYTF.